The clone carrying this T cell receptor beta chain was counted a single time. Its antigen remains unknown. Treatment here: roughly ten-day PBMC culture with coronavirus spike peptide pools or control peptides (ViraFEST assay). Once obtained from cultured CD4+ T cells, the DNA was sequenced using the Oncomine TCR Beta short-read assay. TCRdb reanalysed the PCR reads using MiXCR and keeps one entry per CDR3 protein. In the table there are about 26,000 distinct CDR3 sequences, about 39% of which are singletons. Germline lookup yields CDR1 SNHLY and CDR2 FYNNEI. The CDR3 is 14 residues long. V lost 1 base to trimming and J lost 6 bases, with 12 bases between them. This specimen belongs to a study of vaccination and CD4 T cells after COVID-19. Study-level results: Convalescent patients had 304 of 307 vaccine-specific clones showing spike mono-reactivity.

The sample consisted of CD4+ T cells from blood, cultured in vitro. The source is a human donor who had recovered from COVID-19. The genes are TRBV2 and TRBJ1-1; the D gene is possibly TRBD1 (6 bases). CDR3 in DNA: TGTGCCAGCAGTGAAGTCGGGGGGCGACCTGAAGCTTTCTTT. As protein: CASSEVGGRPEAFF.